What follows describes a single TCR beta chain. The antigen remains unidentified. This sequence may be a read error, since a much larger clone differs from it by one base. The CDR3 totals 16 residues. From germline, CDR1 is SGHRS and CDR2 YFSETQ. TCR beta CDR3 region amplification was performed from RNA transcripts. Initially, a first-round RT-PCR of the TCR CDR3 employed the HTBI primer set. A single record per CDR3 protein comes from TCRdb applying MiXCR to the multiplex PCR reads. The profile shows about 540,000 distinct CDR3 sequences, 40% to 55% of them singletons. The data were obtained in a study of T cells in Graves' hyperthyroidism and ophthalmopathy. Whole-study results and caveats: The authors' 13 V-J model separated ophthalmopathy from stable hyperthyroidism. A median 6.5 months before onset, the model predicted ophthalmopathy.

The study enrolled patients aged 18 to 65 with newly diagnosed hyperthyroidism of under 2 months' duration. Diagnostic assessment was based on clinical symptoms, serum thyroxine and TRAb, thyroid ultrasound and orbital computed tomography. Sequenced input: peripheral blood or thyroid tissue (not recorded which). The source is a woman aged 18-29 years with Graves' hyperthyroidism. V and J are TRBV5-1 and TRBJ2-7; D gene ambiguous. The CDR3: CASSLEFARSSYERYF. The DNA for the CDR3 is TGCGCCAGCAGCTTGGAGTTCGCGCGGAGCTCCTACGAGCGGTACTTC. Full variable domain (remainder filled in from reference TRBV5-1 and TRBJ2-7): KAGVTQTPRYLIKTRGQQVTLSCSPISGHRSVSWYQQTPGQGLQFLFEYFSETQRNKGNFPGRFSGRQFSNSRSEMNVSTLELGDSALYLCASSLEFARSSYERYFGPGTRLTVT.